These 14 T cell receptor beta chains share one sample of origin, sequenced in a study of regulatory T cells in long-lasting Graves disease. With iRepertoire HTBI primers and Arm-PCR of CDR3 regions, TCR beta libraries were built. TCRdb itself ran the multiplex PCR reads through MiXCR, one entry per CDR3 protein. The sample records approximately 480,000 distinct CDR3 sequences, under 20% being singletons. The time point: newly diagnosed GD, antithyroid drugs for less than 3 months. RNA from PBMCs was the source of the TCR library. The same sample was also used in a study of T cells in Graves' hyperthyroidism and ophthalmopathy.

The sample here was peripheral blood mononuclear cells (PBMCs), taken at new diagnosis, from a patient treated with antithyroid drugs. These receptors were taken from a man aged 40-50 years with Graves disease.

The rearrangement joins TRBV6-1 to TRBJ1-5; D unresolved. Germline V gene sequence: CDR1 MNHNS, CDR2 SASEGT. CDR3 length equals 15 residues. V dropped 6 bases and J dropped 0 bases, with 12 bases sitting between them. Here the CDR3 DNA reads TGTGCCAGCAGACAAAGCGATTATAGCAATCAGCCCCAGCATTTT. It encodes CASRQSDYSNQPQHF.

The V and J genes are TRBV19 and TRBJ2-7; D may match TRBD1 or TRBD2 (6 bases each). The CDR3 spans 12 residues. With 6 bases removed from V and 6 bases from J, the gap between germline ends came to 12 bases. CDR1 and CDR2 (germline): LNHDA, SQIVND (reference sequence). The CDR3 region is CASSARGGEQYF. The CDR3 nucleotides are TGTGCCAGTAGCGCCAGGGGAGGCGAGCAGTACTTC.

This clonotype was counted ten times or more. This chain joins TRBV7-8 and TRBJ2-7, with D perhaps TRBD2 (6 bases). Germline V gene data show CDR1 as SGHVS and CDR2 as FQNEAQ. The CDR3 sequence is 14 residues long. The V and J ends lost 5 bases and 6 bases respectively, with 17 bases between them. CDR3 nucleotides: TGTGCCAGCAGCCCGTCGGGGGTCTCGGGCGAGCAGTACTTC. It specifies CASSPSGVSGEQYF.

In its sample, this clonotype was seen many times. The chain joins TRBV20-1 to TRBJ2-1, with 10 bases fitting TRBD1. The trim removed 0 bases at V and 7 bases at J, leaving 6 bases unmatched. The V gene's germline CDR1 is DFQATT and CDR2 SNEGSKA (reference sequence). This CDR3 has 15 amino acids. The chain's CDR3 is CSARDRDRGRNEQFF. CDR3 nucleotide sequence: TGCAGTGCTAGAGACCGGGACAGGGGTAGGAATGAGCAGTTCTTC.

The CDR3 DNA is TGTGCCAGCACCCCTTGGACAGTCTACGAGCAGTACTTC. Its translation: CASTPWTVYEQYF. V is TRBV6-1 and J is TRBJ2-7; tentatively, D is TRBD1 (6 bases). The CDR3 has 13 amino acids. The germline CDR1 and CDR2 sequences are MNHNS and SASEGT. Trimming left V 7 bases short and J 3 bases short, with 13 bases between.

This clonotype was recorded at least ten times. J is TRBJ1-5 and V is TRBV6-2 or TRBV6-3; D uncertain. There are 15 residues in the CDR3. V lost 0 bases and J 1 base, leaving 7 bases between the germline ends. The V gene's germline CDR1 is MNHEY and CDR2 SVGEGT. Here the CDR3 reads CASSYSAGSNQPQHF. The CDR3 DNA follows: TGTGCCAGCAGTTACTCAGCGGGAAGCAATCAGCCCCAGCATTTT.

This clonotype was recorded a few times. A much larger clone differs by one base, so this may be a read error. The genes are TRBV5-5 and TRBJ2-1; 10 nucleotides agree with TRBD1. The germline V gene encodes CDR1 SGHKS and CDR2 YYEKEE (reference sequence). Unmatched junction bases numbered 10, after V lost 6 bases and J lost 10 bases. This CDR3 is 14 amino acids long. The CDR3 sequence is CASNRQGASYEQFF. The CDR3 DNA follows: TGTGCCAGCAACCGACAGGGGGCTTCCTACGAGCAGTTCTTC.

The table lists this clonotype with many counts. The CDR3 coding sequence is TGTGCCAGCACTTTTGGGGGTTTTAACGAGCAGTACTTC. Its protein product is CASTFGGFNEQYF. This rearrangement joins TRBV28 to TRBJ2-7; D is tentatively TRBD1 or TRBD2 (5 bases each). The CDR3 runs 13 residues. Germline CDR1 MDHEN, CDR2 SYDVKM. V dropped 7 bases and J dropped 5 bases, with 15 bases sitting between them.

This clonotype was detected only a few times. V gene TRBV19 combines with J gene TRBJ2-3; perhaps TRBD2 as D (5 bases). Trimming left V 5 bases short and J 2 bases short, with 11 bases between. Germline-derived CDR1 and CDR2 are LNHDA and SQIVND (reference sequence). The CDR3 length is 14 residues. CDR3 residues: CASSWSAATDTQYF. CDR3 sequence (DNA): TGTGCCAGTAGTTGGTCAGCGGCCACAGATACGCAGTATTTT.

This clonotype was detected many times. The chain has TRBV11-2 and TRBJ2-7; the match to TRBD1 covers 7 bases. The CDR3 runs 15 residues. Germline V gene data show CDR1 as SGHAT and CDR2 as FQNNGV. Trimming removed 1 base from V and 2 bases from J; junction bases left unmatched: 5. CDR3 DNA sequence: TGTGCCAGCAGCTTAGTTCAGGGGGAGACCTACGAGCAGTACTTC. Translation: CASSLVQGETYEQYF.

The chain recombines TRBV6-2 or TRBV6-3 with TRBJ2-1, with 9 nucleotides matching TRBD1. This CDR3 comprises 15 residues. With V trimmed by 5 bases and J by 5 bases, 7 bases remained unmatched. In germline, CDR1 is MNHEY, CDR2 SVGEGT. CDR3 nucleotide sequence: TGTGCCAGCAGTGATCACAGGGGGCTGGACAATGAGCAGTTCTTC. Encoded protein: CASSDHRGLDNEQFF.

This clonotype occurred many times. This chain uses TRBV28 with TRBJ2-1; unclear D gene. The CDR3 totals 13 residues. Trimming removed 3 bases at V and 5 bases at J, with 8 bases between. Germline assignment: CDR1 MDHEN and CDR2 SYDVKM. The CDR3 protein is CASSLLGNNEQFF. CDR3 in DNA: TGTGCCAGCAGTTTGCTGGGGAACAATGAGCAGTTCTTC.

This clonotype was seen a handful of times. V is TRBV27 and J is TRBJ2-1, with D uncertain. The length of the CDR3 is 16 residues. Germline CDR1 is MNHEY and CDR2 is SMNVEV (reference sequence). V gave up 5 bases and J gave up 4 bases, with 18 bases separating them. As DNA, the CDR3 is TGTGCCAGCAGTACCCCCTTGGGTAGTCGTTACAATGAGCAGTTCTTC. Its protein product is CASSTPLGSRYNEQFF.

In its sample, this clonotype was seen a few times. The chain recombines TRBV27 with TRBJ2-1, with 10 bases that match TRBD2. The CDR3 sequence is 15 residues long. Unmatched junction bases numbered 3, after V lost 1 base and J lost 6 bases. The V gene's germline CDR1 is MNHEY and CDR2 SMNVEV (reference sequence). DNA for the CDR3: TGTGCCAGCAGTTTATTCCTAGCGGGAGTCAATGAGCAGTTCTTC. It is translated as CASSLFLAGVNEQFF.